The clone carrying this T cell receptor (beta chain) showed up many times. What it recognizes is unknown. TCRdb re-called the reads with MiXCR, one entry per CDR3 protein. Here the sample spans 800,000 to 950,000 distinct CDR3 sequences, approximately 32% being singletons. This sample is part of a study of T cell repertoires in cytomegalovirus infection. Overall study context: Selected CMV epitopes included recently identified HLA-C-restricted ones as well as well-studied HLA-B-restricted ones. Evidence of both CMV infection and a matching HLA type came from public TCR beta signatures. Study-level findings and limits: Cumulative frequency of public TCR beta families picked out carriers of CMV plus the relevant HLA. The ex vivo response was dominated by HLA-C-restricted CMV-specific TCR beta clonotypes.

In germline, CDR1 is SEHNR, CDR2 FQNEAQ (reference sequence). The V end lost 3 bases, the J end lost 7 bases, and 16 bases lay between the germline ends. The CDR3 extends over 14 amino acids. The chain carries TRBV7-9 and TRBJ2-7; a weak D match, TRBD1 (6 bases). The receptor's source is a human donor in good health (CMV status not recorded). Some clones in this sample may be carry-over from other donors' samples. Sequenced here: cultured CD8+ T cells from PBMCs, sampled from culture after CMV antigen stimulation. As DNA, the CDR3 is TGTGCCAGCAGCTTCCGGGACACCCATCCGGAGCAGTACTTC. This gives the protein CASSFRDTHPEQYF.